The 15 T cell receptor beta chains given below trace back to one sample, sequenced in a study of cytomegalovirus exposure and HLA in healthy donors. The PCR used 60 Vbeta and 13 Jbeta primers. Some clones are missing from TCRdb's copy, which holds only in-frame ones; the method was immunoSEQ multiplex PCR. The data contain about 150,000 clones, just under 65% of them singletons. The sample comprised PBMCs. The source is a woman aged 60-75 years in good health and CMV-seropositive.

V is TRBV11-2 and J is TRBJ2-5, with D maybe TRBD2 (5 bases). The V and J ends lost 1 base and 3 bases respectively, with 9 bases between them. The CDR3 is 14 residues long. Looked up from germline, CDR1 is SGHAT and CDR2 is FQNNGV. The CDR3 DNA reads TGTGCCAGCAGCTTAGGGGTCGGGAAAGAGACCCAGTACTTC. Its protein is CASSLGVGKETQYF. The full variable domain, with the rest looked up from reference TRBV11-2 and TRBJ2-5, is EAGVAQSPRYKIIEKRQSVAFWCNPISGHATLYWYQQILGQGPKLLIQFQNNGVVDDSQLPKDRFSAERLKGVDSTLKIQPAKLEDSAVYLCASSLGVGKETQYFGPGTRLLVL.

The V gene is TRBV7-2, the J gene TRBJ2-7; 7 bases match TRBD2. Germline V gene lookup returns CDR1 SGHTA and CDR2 FQGNSA. The CDR3 consists of 15 residues. J was trimmed by 1 base and V by 1 base; bases with no gene match: 4. The CDR3 region has the DNA TGTGCCAGCAGCTTAGGACTAGCCTTATCCTACGAGCAGTACTTC. Amino acids: CASSLGLALSYEQYF.

This chain joins TRBV7-2 and TRBJ2-1, with a possible D match to TRBD2 (5 bases). The V and J ends lost 4 bases and 0 bases respectively, with 13 bases between them. CDR1 is SGHTA, CDR2 FQGNSA, per germline. CDR3 length: 16 amino acids. The DNA for the CDR3 is TGTGCCAGCAGCTCCCGGACTTCTCCCTCCTACAATGAGCAGTTCTTC. Its protein is CASSSRTSPSYNEQFF.

This clone was recorded a few times. The gene calls are TRBV28 and TRBJ2-5; maybe TRBD1 (7 bases). With 6 bases removed from V and 7 bases from J, the gap between germline ends came to 15 bases. The CDR3 sequence is 13 residues long. Germline values: CDR1 MDHEN, CDR2 SYDVKM. The CDR3 spells CASRGGQWGTQYF. CDR3 DNA: TGTGCCAGCAGGGGGGGACAGTGGGGGACCCAGTACTTC.

The V and J genes are TRBV28 and TRBJ2-1; no clear D gene. CDR3 size: 16 residues. CDR1 is MDHEN, CDR2 SYDVKM, per germline. V lost 4 bases and J lost 0, with 13 bases in between. CDR3 sequence (DNA): TGTGCCAGCAGTTCTTACTCGGTGAGCTCCTACAATGAGCAGTTCTTC. As protein: CASSSYSVSSYNEQFF.

This chain joins TRBV7-2 and TRBJ1-1; D is ambiguous. The CDR3 has 13 amino acids. Germline CDR1 SGHTA, CDR2 FQGNSA. V was shortened by 4 bases and J by 0 bases, with 6 bases between the two germline ends. CDR3 coding DNA: TGTGCCAGCAGCTCTTACTTGAACACTGAAGCTTTCTTT. Its translation: CASSSYLNTEAFF. Supplemented by reference TRBV7-2 and TRBJ1-1, the full variable domain reads GAGVSQSPSNKVTEKGKDVELRCDPISGHTALYWYRQSLGQGLEFLIYFQGNSAPDKSGLPSDRFSAERTGGSVSTLTIQRTQQEDSAVYLCASSSYLNTEAFFGQGTRLTVV.

The rearrangement joins TRBV29-1 to TRBJ2-5; D is undetermined. Germline V lookup: CDR1 SQVTM, CDR2 ANQGSEA. The ends were cut back, 1 base at V and 3 bases at J, with 9 bases in the middle. This CDR3 has 13 amino acids. The CDR3 loop reads CSVEGTTKETQYF. The CDR3 nucleotides read TGCAGCGTTGAAGGCACCACAAAAGAGACCCAGTACTTC.

The V and J genes are TRBV7-7 and TRBJ2-2, with D uncertain. Germline CDR1 SSHAT, CDR2 FNYEAQ (reference sequence). The CDR3 runs 14 residues. Trimming removed 3 bases from V and 7 bases from J, with 12 bases in between. CDR3 in amino acids: CASSFDSGGGELFF. For the CDR3, the DNA is TGTGCCAGCAGCTTTGACTCGGGTGGCGGGGAGCTGTTTTTT.

Of note for this clone: One end of the junction fails to match germline, which may point to a read error. Distinct nucleotide sequences in the sample also encode this CDR3. CDR3 DNA sequence: TGCGCCAGCAGCCCGGGACTAGACTACGAACAGTACTTC. Its protein product is CASSPGLDYEQYF. V and J are TRBV5-1 and TRBJ2-7; 8 bases agree with TRBD2. Germline V gene data show CDR1 as SGHRS and CDR2 as YFSETQ. This CDR3 region has 13 residues.

This chain links TRBV28 with TRBJ2-5; 7 nucleotides line up with TRBD1. With the DNA end fitting TRBJ2-7 better, the J assignment may be wrong. The CDR3 runs 14 residues. CDR1 MDHEN and CDR2 SYDVKM come from the germline V gene. The CDR3 reads CASFPTGLNYEQYF. CDR3 in DNA: TGTGCCAGTTTTCCGACAGGGCTTAACTACGAGCAGTACTTC.

The chain employs TRBV9 and TRBJ2-2; TRBD1 aligns across 8 bases. CDR3 size: 15 residues. Germline lookup yields CDR1 SGDLS and CDR2 YYNGEE. V was pared by 0 bases and J by 3 bases, with 1 base of the junction left unmatched. CDR3 in DNA: TGTGCCAGCAGCGTAGGGACAGGGTACACCGGGGAGCTGTTTTTT. This translates into CASSVGTGYTGELFF.

V usage is TRBV5-4 and J usage is TRBJ1-1; a weak D match, TRBD1 (6 bases). Germline lookup yields CDR1 SGHNT and CDR2 YYREEE (reference sequence). This CDR3 has 13 amino acids. With 1 base removed from V and 4 bases from J, the gap between germline ends came to 8 bases. The CDR3 region has the DNA TGTGCCAGCAGCTTGACAGGGTTCACTGAAGCTTTCTTT. Its translation: CASSLTGFTEAFF.

The chain carries TRBV2 and TRBJ2-5; tentatively, D is TRBD1 (5 bases). The length of the CDR3 is 13 residues. V was shortened by 2 bases and J by 4 bases, with 8 bases between the two germline ends. Germline V CDR1 and CDR2: SNHLY, FYNNEI. CDR3 sequence reads: CASSESGRETQYF. CDR3 sequence (DNA): TGTGCCAGCAGTGAATCAGGGCGAGAGACCCAGTACTTC.

The rearrangement uses TRBV6-5 and TRBJ2-5, with D tentatively TRBD1 (5 bases). CDR3 length equals 13 residues. Looked up from germline, CDR1 is MNHEY and CDR2 is SVGAGI. Trimming left V 8 bases short and J 4 bases short, with 14 bases between. The CDR3 region is CASGAGPRETQYF. The CDR3, as DNA: TGTGCCAGCGGGGCCGGGCCTCGAGAGACCCAGTACTTC.

The sample holds many counts of this clone. The chain couples TRBV4-3 to TRBJ2-1, with D tentatively TRBD2 (6 bases). The germline gives CDR1 LGHNA, CDR2 YSLEER. With 0 bases removed from V and 4 bases from J, the gap between germline ends came to 10 bases. The CDR3 totals 15 residues. Here the CDR3 reads CASSQEAAGYNEQFF. For the CDR3, the DNA is TGCGCCAGCAGCCAAGAGGCGGCGGGGTACAATGAGCAGTTCTTC.